This is a list of T cell receptor beta chains from one sample in a study of blood T cell repertoires in COVID-19. Sequenced by immunoSEQ multiplex PCR; TCRdb stores in-frame clones only, minus some. The table has a few hundred thousand clones, approximately 85% seen once. The sequencing input was PBMCs or T cells enriched from blood (not recorded which). These receptors were collected from a woman aged 25 to 45 who had recovered from COVID-19. Each CDR3 is given with its conserved first and last residue. A D gene is named only where the DNA matches it firmly. Not all rows give a size; the values are once, few, many and, for expanded clones, a class.

>15|TRBV5-1|-|TRBJ2-7|TRBD2
TGCGCCAGCGGACTGGGACTAGCGGGGGGTTACGAGCAGTACTTC
CASGLGLAGGYEQYF
>12|TRBV19|-|TRBJ1-1|-
TGTGCCAGTAGTACCCAGGGTCTTAGGGCTTTCTTT
CASSTQGLRAFF
>15|TRBV7-3|-|TRBJ2-3|TRBD2
TGTGCCAGCAGCTTACGCGGGAGGGCAGGAGATACGCAGTATTTT
CASSLRGRAGDTQYF
>11|TRBV20-1|-|TRBJ2-1|TRBD1
TGCAGTGGGACTCAGGGGGCTAGGCAGTTCTTC
CSGTQGARQFF
>16|TRBV19|-|TRBJ1-6|TRBD1
TGTGCCAGTAGTATTGCCGGGACAGCCTATAATTCACCCCTCCACTTT
CASSIAGTAYNSPLHF
>16|TRBV7-9|-|TRBJ1-4|-
TGTGCCAGCAGCTACGGACCGACGGGGACTAATGAAAAACTGTTTTTT
CASSYGPTGTNEKLFF
>15|TRBV6-1|-|TRBJ2-7|-
TGTGCCAGCAGTGAAGCCCCGGGAGCAGGCTACGAGCAGTACTTC
CASSEAPGAGYEQYF
>16|TRBV28|-|TRBJ2-1|TRBD2
TGTGCCAGCACCCGACTTAGCGGGGGGGCTGTCCATGAGCAGTTCTTC
CASTRLSGGAVHEQFF
>16|TRBV6-5|-|TRBJ2-5|TRBD2
TGTGCCAGCAGTTACGGTCTAGCGGGGGTGCAAGAGACCCAGTACTTC
CASSYGLAGVQETQYF
>14|TRBV28|-|TRBJ1-1|-
TGTGCCAGCACTATAGACAGCATGAACACTGAAGCTTTCTTT
CASTIDSMNTEAFF
>14|TRBV9|-|TRBJ2-3|-
TGTGCCAGCAGCGTCCTCGGGGACACAGATACGCAGTATTTT
CASSVLGDTDTQYF
>17|TRBV20-1|-|TRBJ2-3|TRBD2
TGCAGTGCTAGTCTCTGGCGGGGGGGTGCTAGCACAGATACGCAGTATTTT
CSASLWRGGASTDTQYF
>15|TRBV28|-|TRBJ1-2|-
TGTGCCAGCAGTCGGGGGGGAGGGCAGCTCTATGGCTACACCTTC
CASSRGGGQLYGYTF
>13|TRBV6-5|few|TRBJ1-6|-
TGTGCCACCCGACTCTCCCCCAATTCACCCCTCCACTTT
CATRLSPNSPLHF
>20|TRBV30|-|TRBJ2-6|-
TGTGCCTGGAGTGTCTTGGTGGGCAGGGCCCTACTCTCTGGGGCCAACGTCCTGACTTTC
CAWSVLVGRALLSGANVLTF
>16|TRBV5-1|-|TRBJ1-1|TRBD1
TGCGCCAGCAGCAAACAGACAGGGACCTGGAACACTGAAGCTTTCTTT
CASSKQTGTWNTEAFF
>15|TRBV9|-|TRBJ2-3|-
TGTGCCAGCAGCTACCGGGGGGCCGGGGCAGATACGCAGTATTTT
CASSYRGAGADTQYF
>13|TRBV5-1|-|TRBJ2-7|TRBD2
TGCGCCAGCAGCTTGGATCGGGGGGACGAGCAGTACTTC
CASSLDRGDEQYF
>14|TRBV28|-|TRBJ2-7|TRBD2
TGTGCCGGCAGTTTACAACTAGCGTCCTACGAGCAGTACTTC
CAGSLQLASYEQYF
>14|TRBV19|-|TRBJ2-1|-
TGTGCCAGTAGTCCCCTCGGACTATACAATGAGCAGTTCTTC
CASSPLGLYNEQFF
>13|TRBV13|-|TRBJ2-5|TRBD2
TGTGCCAGCAGCACGGGGGGGCGGGAGACCCAGTACTTC
CASSTGGRETQYF
>15|TRBV10-1|-|TRBJ2-3|TRBD2
TGCGCCAGCAGTGAAACCGGGGGGGGCACAGATACGCAGTATTTT
CASSETGGGTDTQYF
>14|TRBV5-5|-|TRBJ1-2|TRBD1
TGTGCCAGCAGCTTTTCGCGGGACAGCTATGGCTACACCTTC
CASSFSRDSYGYTF
>13|TRBV30|-|TRBJ1-2|-
TGTGCCTGGTCCGCCGGGCGGGGGGCCATCTACACCTTC
CAWSAGRGAIYTF
>15|TRBV12-5|-|TRBJ2-1|-
TGTGCTAGTGCCCGAACAGGAGCTCTCTACAATGAGCAGTTCTTC
CASARTGALYNEQFF
>16|TRBV7-8|-|TRBJ2-2|-
TGTGCCAGCAGCTCTCGAGGTCTGGCGAACACCGGGGAGCTGTTTTTT
CASSSRGLANTGELFF
>17|TRBV25-1|-|TRBJ2-6|-
TGTGCCAGCAGTGAGAGTACAGGTCCTCCTGGGGCCAACGTCCTGACTTTC
CASSESTGPPGANVLTF
>16|TRBV15|-|TRBJ2-5|-
TGTGCCACCAGCAGGTTAGCAGGGGTGAATCAAGAGACCCAGTACTTC
CATSRLAGVNQETQYF
>15|TRBV7-9|-|TRBJ2-3|-
TGTGCCAGCAGCCGAACGGGTATGAAAGGAGATACGCAGTATTTT
CASSRTGMKGDTQYF
>13|TRBV9|-|TRBJ1-1|-
TGTGCCAGCAGCGTAATAGGGGTCGCTGAAGCTTTCTTT
CASSVIGVAEAFF
>15|TRBV28|-|TRBJ1-4|TRBD1
TGTGCCAGCAGTTACGGACAGGGGGTTAATGAAAAACTGTTTTTT
CASSYGQGVNEKLFF
>13|TRBV9|-|TRBJ2-2|TRBD1
TGTGCCAGCAGTGGCACAGGGGTCGGGGAGCTGTTTTTT
CASSGTGVGELFF
>10|TRBV11-2|-|TRBJ2-7|-
TGTGCCAGCAGGCGCGGCGAGCAGTACTTC
CASRRGEQYF
>14|TRBV9|-|TRBJ2-1|-
TGTGCCAGCGGTGGTGGGACAACGGGGAATGAGCAGTTCTTC
CASGGGTTGNEQFF
>13|TRBV12-3/TRBV12-4|-|TRBJ1-4|-
TGTGCCAGCACCCGCGGGGGCGGTGAAAAACTGTTTTTT
CASTRGGGEKLFF
>14|TRBV7-2|-|TRBJ2-4|-
TGTGCCAGCAGAGATCTGACAGACAAAAACATTCAGTACTTC
CASRDLTDKNIQYF
>16|TRBV5-6|-|TRBJ1-6|TRBD1
TGTGCCAGCAGCTTGGCCTACAGGGGTCGGAATTCACCCCTCCACTTT
CASSLAYRGRNSPLHF
>16|TRBV5-4|-|TRBJ2-1|TRBD2
TGTGCCAGCAGCTGGAACGGACTAGCGGAAGCCAATGAGCAGTTCTTC
CASSWNGLAEANEQFF
>12|TRBV9|-|TRBJ2-1|-
TGTGCCAGCAGCCCCCAGTCCAATGAGCAGTTCTTC
CASSPQSNEQFF
>14|TRBV3-1/TRBV3-2|-|TRBJ1-2|-
TGTGCCAGCAGCCGCCCGGGACACGATTCTGGCTACACCTTC
CASSRPGHDSGYTF
>15|TRBV6-5|-|TRBJ2-3|-
TGTGCCAGCAGACGACCCGGGGAGAATTCAGATACGCAGTATTTT
CASRRPGENSDTQYF
>19|TRBV15|-|TRBJ1-1|-
TGTGCCACCAGTAAAACAGGGCCGACATGGCTACTTATGAACACTGAAGCTTTCTTT
CATSKTGPTWLLMNTEAFF
>15|TRBV5-1|-|TRBJ2-3|TRBD1
TGCGCCAGCAGCTTGGTAAGGGGGCGCACAGATACGCAGTATTTT
CASSLVRGRTDTQYF